This TCR beta chain came from a study of blood T cells in healthy people across ages. This clonotype was found a few times. A J-beta primer mix and a sample-barcoded 5' primer were used in a second PCR of about 7 to 11 cycles. Via MiXCR, TCRdb re-called the 5' RACE reads, giving one row per CDR3 protein. This table holds fewer than 1,000,000 distinct CDR3 sequences, about 46% found once. Source material: blood. This TCR derives from a man older than 75 in good health.

In DNA form, the CDR3 reads TGCAGCGTGGGGACAGTCTACAATGAGCAGTTCTTC. Encoded protein: CSVGTVYNEQFF. The chain combines TRBV29-1 with TRBJ2-1; 7 bases are a match to TRBD1. V lost 6 bases to trimming and J lost 3 bases; unmatched junction nucleotides: 2. Germline CDR1 reads SQVTM; CDR2 reads ANQGSEA. There are 12 residues in the CDR3.